These 10 T cell receptor beta chains were all obtained from the same sample, sequenced in a study of T cell repertoires in cytomegalovirus infection. Their specific antigens are unknown. TCRdb recomputed calls from the reads with MiXCR, one row per CDR3 protein. This table has a few hundred thousand distinct CDR3 sequences, about 33% appearing once. Material: cultured PBMCs, obtained from culture after CMV antigen stimulation. The receptors stem from a human donor in good health (CMV status not recorded). Some clones in this sample may be carry-over from other donors' samples.

This clonotype was counted many times. The chain links TRBV7-6 to TRBJ2-1; no reliable D call. V was clipped by 5 bases and J by 7 bases, with 18 bases between them. CDR1 is SGHVS and CDR2 is FNYEAQ in the germline V gene. The CDR3 length is 15 residues. The CDR3 spells CASSLQDSLGNEQFF. CDR3 in DNA: TGTGCCAGCAGCCTGCAAGACTCCCTAGGGAATGAGCAGTTCTTC.

This chain connects TRBV4-1 to TRBJ2-3, with D possibly being TRBD1 or TRBD2 (5 bases each). V was clipped by 5 bases and J by 1 base, with 19 bases between them. The CDR3 length is 17 residues. CDR1 and CDR2 (germline): MGHRA, YSYEKL. The CDR3: CASSKAGASERTDTQYF. As DNA, the CDR3 is TGCGCCAGCAGCAAAGCCGGGGCCAGCGAACGCACAGATACGCAGTATTTT.

This clonotype turned up a few times. The DNA of the CDR3 is TGTGCCAGCAGCGACGTTTCTGAAGCTTTCTTT. Encoded protein: CASSDVSEAFF. V is TRBV12-3 or TRBV12-4 and J is TRBJ1-1; D is unclear. Between the trimmed V and J ends, which lost 6 bases and 6 bases, there was a span of 8 bases. The CDR3 has 11 amino acids.

This clonotype was detected only a few times. The CDR3 DNA is TGTGCCAGCAGTTTCCCAGAGGGGGGGTCATACTATGGCTACACCTTC. This translates into CASSFPEGGSYYGYTF. V is TRBV28 and J is TRBJ1-2, with a weak D call TRBD1 (6 bases). Germline V gene lookup returns CDR1 MDHEN and CDR2 SYDVKM. The CDR3 length is 16 residues. Deletions cut 3 bases from V and 3 bases from J, with 17 bases between.

In this sample, this clonotype turned up a few times. The chain combines TRBV7-9 with TRBJ2-5, with D possibly being TRBD1 (5 bases). V lost 3 bases and J 1 base, leaving 12 bases between the germline ends. Germline V gives CDR1 SEHNR, CDR2 FQNEAQ (reference sequence). This CDR3 spans 15 amino acids. The CDR3 here is CASSFRPTAQETQYF. As DNA, the CDR3 is TGTGCCAGCAGCTTCAGACCGACAGCCCAAGAGACCCAGTACTTC.

The chain employs TRBV20-1 and TRBJ1-5; D is ambiguous. V lost 6 bases and J 5 bases, leaving 14 bases between the germline ends. Germline V gene sequence: CDR1 DFQATT, CDR2 SNEGSKA (reference sequence). CDR3 size: 13 residues. CDR3 DNA sequence: TGCAGTGCCAAGGACGGCACCCATCAGCCCCAGCATTTT. Amino acids: CSAKDGTHQPQHF.

Ten or more counts support this clonotype. The chain couples TRBV7-2 to TRBJ2-5; TRBD1 is a possible D gene (6 bases). The CDR3 sequence is 15 residues long. Looked up from germline, CDR1 is SGHTA and CDR2 is FQGNSA. V lost 6 bases, J lost 1 base, and 15 bases lay in between. The CDR3 here is CASSTTGTTQETQYF. As DNA, the CDR3 is TGTGCCAGCAGTACCACAGGGACCACCCAAGAGACCCAGTACTTC. Combining the CDR3 with reference TRBV7-2 and TRBJ2-5 gives the whole variable domain GAGVSQSPSNKVTEKGKDVELRCDPISGHTALYWYRQSLGQGLEFLIYFQGNSAPDKSGLPSDRFSAERTGGSVSTLTIQRTQQEDSAVYLCASSTTGTTQETQYFGPGTRLLVL.

V gene TRBV29-1 combines with J gene TRBJ2-2; TRBD1 matches 8 bases. The CDR3 is made up of 13 amino acids. The germline CDR1 and CDR2 sequences are SQVTM and ANQGSEA. J gave up 5 bases and V 2 bases, and 1 base lay outside the gene matches. In nucleotides, the CDR3 is TGCAGCGTTGAATACAGGGGGACCGGGGAGCTGTTTTTT. This translates into CSVEYRGTGELFF.

The chain recombines TRBV7-3 with TRBJ2-1; TRBD2 aligns across 7 bases. The V gene's germline CDR1 is SGHTA and CDR2 FQGTGA. The CDR3 has 15 residues. V was pared by 0 bases and J by 7 bases, with 6 bases of the junction left unmatched. The CDR3 DNA reads TGTGCCAGCAGCTTAACTGGCGGGAGTTTAAATGAGCAGTTCTTC. This gives the protein CASSLTGGSLNEQFF. Complete variable domain (other parts from reference TRBV7-3 and TRBJ2-1): GAGVSQTPSNKVTEKGKYVELRCDPISGHTALYWYRQSLGQGPEFLIYFQGTGAADDSGLPNDRFFAVRPEGSVSTLKIQRTERGDSAVYLCASSLTGGSLNEQFFGPGTRLTVL.

The sample holds many counts of this clonotype. This chain links TRBV7-2 with TRBJ2-3, with 14 positions matching TRBD2. Trimming took 1 base from V and 5 from J; bases not matched to a gene: 11. CDR1 is SGHTA, CDR2 FQGNSA, per germline. The CDR3 totals 19 residues. The CDR3 reads CASSLGGTSGSRRIDTQYF. The CDR3 region has the DNA TGTGCCAGCAGCTTAGGCGGGACTAGCGGGAGTCGTCGCATAGATACGCAGTATTTT.